This T cell receptor (beta chain) was documented in a study of response to subunit inactivated influenza vaccine. Germline CDR1 SGDLS, CDR2 YYNGEE. V dropped 0 bases and J dropped 2 bases, with 12 bases sitting between them. This CDR3 comprises 15 residues. From the RT-PCR reads, TCRdb called clonotypes with MiXCR, one entry per CDR3 protein. The table lists hundreds of thousands of distinct CDR3 sequences, roughly 15% of them singletons. This clonotype occurred many times. This receptor was identified in a man between 50 and 59 years old who received an inactivated influenza vaccine. Sequenced here: PBMCs from blood, sampled 14 to 15 days before vaccination. This chain connects TRBV9 to TRBJ2-7; D is undetermined. CDR3 loop: CASSVEGQATYEQYF. As DNA, the CDR3 is TGTGCCAGCAGCGTAGAAGGGCAGGCGACCTACGAGCAGTACTTC. Using reference TRBV9 and TRBJ2-7 for the parts outside the CDR3, the full variable domain is DSGVTQTPKHLITATGQRVTLRCSPRSGDLSVYWYQQSLDQGLQFLIQYYNGEERAKGNILERFSAQQFPDLHSELNLSSLELGDSALYFCASSVEGQATYEQYFGPGTRLTVT.